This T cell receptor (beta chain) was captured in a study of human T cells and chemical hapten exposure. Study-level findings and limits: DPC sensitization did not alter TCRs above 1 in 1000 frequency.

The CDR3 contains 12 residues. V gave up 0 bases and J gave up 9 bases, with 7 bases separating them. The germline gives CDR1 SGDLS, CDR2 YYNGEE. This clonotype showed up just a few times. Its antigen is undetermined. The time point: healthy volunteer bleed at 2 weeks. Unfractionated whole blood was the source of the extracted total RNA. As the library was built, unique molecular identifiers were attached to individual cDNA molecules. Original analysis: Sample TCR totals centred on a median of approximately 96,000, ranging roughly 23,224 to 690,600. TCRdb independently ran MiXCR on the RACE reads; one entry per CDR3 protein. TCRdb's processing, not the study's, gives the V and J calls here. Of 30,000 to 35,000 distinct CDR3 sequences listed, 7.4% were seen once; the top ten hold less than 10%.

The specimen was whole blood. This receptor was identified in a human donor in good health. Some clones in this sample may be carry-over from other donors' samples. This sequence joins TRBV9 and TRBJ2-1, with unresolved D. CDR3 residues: CASSVVGAEQFF. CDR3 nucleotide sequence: TGTGCCAGCAGCGTAGTAGGTGCTGAGCAGTTCTTC.